These 23 T cell receptor beta chains came from one sample sequenced in a study of blood T cell repertoires in COVID-19. Only in-frame clones appear in the TCRdb table, and some are missing; sequencing was by immunoSEQ multiplex PCR. The repertoire includes fewer than 300,000 clones, 85% to 90% of them detected once, and 0.7% to 0.9% sits in the top ten. Sequencing was carried out using peripheral blood. These receptors originate from a man aged 25 to 40 with acute or convalescent COVID-19.

This chain uses TRBV16 with TRBJ1-2; D uncertain. This CDR3 is 14 amino acids long. V was trimmed by 0 bases and J by 3 bases, leaving 8 bases between them. From germline, CDR1 is KGHSY and CDR2 FQNENV. CDR3 loop: CASSQSSDYYGYTF. In DNA form, the CDR3 reads TGTGCCAGCAGCCAATCTTCAGATTACTATGGCTACACCTTC.

V usage is TRBV5-1 and J usage is TRBJ2-1; D ambiguous. Between the trimmed V and J ends, which lost 1 base and 2 bases, there was a span of 10 bases. Germline V gene sequence: CDR1 SGHRS, CDR2 YFSETQ. CDR3 length: 15 residues. CDR3 in amino acids: CASSLITAAYNEQFF. The DNA of the CDR3 is TGCGCCAGCAGCTTGATAACTGCCGCCTACAATGAGCAGTTCTTC.

This chain uses TRBV9 with TRBJ2-1, with D perhaps matching TRBD1 (6 bases). The germline V gene encodes CDR1 SGDLS and CDR2 YYNGEE. V lost 3 bases and J 4 bases, leaving 11 bases between the germline ends. The CDR3 spans 14 residues. Written as DNA, the CDR3 is TGTGCCAGCAGCGGGGGGCCCGGGTACAATGAGCAGTTCTTC. This codes for CASSGGPGYNEQFF. Variable domain in full (rest from reference TRBV9 and TRBJ2-1): DSGVTQTPKHLITATGQRVTLRCSPRSGDLSVYWYQQSLDQGLQFLIQYYNGEERAKGNILERFSAQQFPDLHSELNLSSLELGDSALYFCASSGGPGYNEQFFGPGTRLTVL.

The rearrangement joins TRBV30 to TRBJ1-5; 8 bases fit TRBD1. Looked up from germline, CDR1 is GTSNPN and CDR2 is SVGIG (reference sequence). The trim removed 3 bases at V and 7 bases at J, leaving 8 bases unmatched. There are 14 residues in the CDR3. CDR3 DNA: TGTGCCTGGAGCCATGACAGGGGAGTACAGCCCCAGCATTTT. Amino acid sequence: CAWSHDRGVQPQHF.

The rearrangement uses TRBV6-1 and TRBJ1-2; D might be TRBD1 (5 bases). CDR1 is MNHNS, CDR2 SASEGT, per germline. V dropped 1 base and J dropped 5 bases, with 11 bases sitting between them. The CDR3 runs to 14 residues. CDR3 in amino acids: CASSEGQHRYGYTF. The CDR3 DNA is TGTGCCAGCAGTGAAGGACAGCATAGATATGGCTACACCTTC.

The V and J genes are TRBV30 and TRBJ1-1; D is undetermined. The V and J ends lost 2 bases and 0 bases respectively, with 7 bases between them. This CDR3 is 13 amino acids long. CDR1 GTSNPN and CDR2 SVGIG come from the germline V gene (reference sequence). CDR3 loop: CAWSLRVNTEAFF. The CDR3 region has the DNA TGTGCCTGGAGTCTTCGAGTGAACACTGAAGCTTTCTTT.

CDR3 loop: CASSRGAIYEQYF. The CDR3 nucleotides read TGTGCCAGCAGCCGGGGGGCGATATACGAGCAGTACTTC. The chain carries TRBV12-3 or TRBV12-4 and TRBJ2-7; possibly TRBD2 for D (7 bases). The CDR3 has 13 residues. The V end was cut by 6 bases, the J end by 4 bases, with 13 bases between.

The chain links TRBV9 to TRBJ2-3, with no clear D. The CDR3 is 14 residues long. The V end lost 0 bases, the J end lost 0 bases, and 5 bases lay between the germline ends. CDR1 SGDLS and CDR2 YYNGEE come from the germline V gene. For the CDR3, the DNA is TGTGCCAGCAGCGTAGATCCTAGCACAGATACGCAGTATTTT. Its translation: CASSVDPSTDTQYF.

The chain uses TRBV5-1 and TRBJ2-1, with 7 bases identical to TRBD2. The CDR3 runs 17 residues. Germline CDR1 and CDR2: SGHRS and YFSETQ. The V and J ends lost 4 bases and 5 bases, in that order; junction bases with no gene match: 15. CDR3 protein: CASSPFWAGESDNEQFF. The CDR3 region has the DNA TGCGCCAGCAGCCCATTCTGGGCGGGAGAATCGGACAATGAGCAGTTCTTC.

Written as DNA, the CDR3 is TGTGCCAGCAGCCGACAGGGCGCGCGCGAGCAGTACTTC. Its protein product is CASSRQGAREQYF. The V call is TRBV9, the J call TRBJ2-7; 7 bases are a match to TRBD1. Germline V gene lookup returns CDR1 SGDLS and CDR2 YYNGEE. The V and J ends lost 4 bases and 6 bases, in that order; junction bases with no gene match: 7. This CDR3 is 13 amino acids long.

This clone was detected only a few times. The chain carries TRBV7-9 and TRBJ2-5, with D possibly TRBD1 on 6 matching bases. The V end was cut by 5 bases, the J end by 5 bases, with 15 bases between. The CDR3 is made up of 14 amino acids. Looked up from germline, CDR1 is SEHNR and CDR2 is FQNEAQ (reference sequence). CDR3 sequence (DNA): TGTGCCAGCAGCGCCTGGTTAGGGGGTGAGACCCAGTACTTC. Translating gives CASSAWLGGETQYF.

The chain recombines TRBV6-1 with TRBJ1-1, with D tentatively TRBD1 (6 bases). This CDR3 has 14 residues. The V end was cut by 6 bases, the J end by 0 bases, with 11 bases between. Germline loops: CDR1 MNHNS, CDR2 SASEGT. The chain's CDR3 is CASRDGQLNTEAFF. DNA for the CDR3: TGTGCCAGCAGGGACGGACAGCTGAACACTGAAGCTTTCTTT.

The gene calls are TRBV7-9 and TRBJ1-3, with 7 bases lining up with TRBD1. The CDR3 loop spans 16 amino acids. Germline CDR1 is SEHNR and CDR2 is FQNEAQ (reference sequence). The J segment lost 0 bases and the V segment lost 7 bases, leaving 9 bases of the junction unmatched. CDR3 sequence: CASNPGQEYSGNTIYF. CDR3 coding DNA: TGTGCCAGCAACCCCGGACAGGAATACTCTGGAAACACCATATATTTT.

The chain combines TRBV3-1 (or the pseudogene TRBV3-2) with TRBJ2-1; 10 positions match TRBD2. Germline V lookup: CDR1 LGHDT, CDR2 YNNKEL (reference sequence). The V gene end was trimmed by 4 bases and the J gene end by 3 bases; junction bases not matched to a gene: 3. The CDR3 contains 15 residues. The CDR3 reads CASSRGLAVYNEQFF. The DNA of the CDR3 is TGTGCCAGCAGCCGAGGACTAGCGGTCTACAATGAGCAGTTCTTC.

The chain has TRBV5-1 and TRBJ2-1; the D is unclear. The V gene's germline CDR1 is SGHRS and CDR2 YFSETQ. V shed 3 bases and J shed 2 bases, with 9 bases lying between them. The length of the CDR3 is 14 residues. CDR3 amino acids: CASSWPGTYNEQFF. CDR3 bases: TGCGCCAGCAGCTGGCCAGGAACCTACAATGAGCAGTTCTTC.

The chain couples TRBV7-9 to TRBJ1-1, with D possibly matching TRBD1 (5 bases). Germline V CDR1 and CDR2: SEHNR, FQNEAQ (reference sequence). This CDR3 is 13 amino acids long. Deletions cut 5 bases from V and 6 bases from J, with 13 bases between. CDR3 DNA: TGTGCCAGCAGCGACACCCCAGGGCCTGAAGCTTTCTTT. Residues: CASSDTPGPEAFF.

The chain recombines TRBV27 with TRBJ1-2; D is ambiguous. The CDR3 length is 13 residues. Germline values: CDR1 MNHEY, CDR2 SMNVEV (reference sequence). V gave up 6 bases and J gave up 7 bases, with 15 bases separating them. CDR3 sequence: CASSHRGSAGYTF. DNA for the CDR3: TGTGCCAGCAGCCACCGGGGTAGTGCTGGCTACACCTTC.

This rearrangement joins TRBV19 to TRBJ1-5, with 8 bases that match TRBD1. The ends lost 3 bases at V and 1 base at J; junction bases unmatched: 8. Germline V gene lookup returns CDR1 LNHDA and CDR2 SQIVND (reference sequence). The CDR3 is made up of 17 amino acids. The CDR3: CASSIRGQGRSNQPQHF. The CDR3 bases are TGTGCCAGTAGTATCCGCGGACAGGGCCGGAGCAATCAGCCCCAGCATTTT.

J is TRBJ1-4 and V is TRBV5-1; no firm D call. Trimming shortened V by 2 bases and J by 5 bases, and 13 bases separated the two germline ends. The CDR3 has 15 amino acids. CDR1 SGHRS and CDR2 YFSETQ come from the germline V gene. The CDR3 nucleotides are TGCGCCAGCAGCTTACGGAGAGAGGGAAATGAAAAACTGTTTTTT. Translating it yields CASSLRREGNEKLFF.

This chain connects TRBV18 to TRBJ2-3; 14 nucleotides agree with TRBD2. The V and J ends lost 4 bases and 4 bases, in that order; junction bases with no gene match: 4. Germline loops: CDR1 KGHSH, CDR2 LQKENI. The CDR3 extends over 16 amino acids. Here the CDR3 reads CASSLGLAGGADTQYF. For the CDR3, the DNA is TGTGCCAGCTCACTCGGACTAGCGGGAGGTGCAGATACGCAGTATTTT.

V is TRBV6-5 and J is TRBJ1-1; a weak D match, TRBD1 (6 bases). This CDR3 has 12 amino acids. V shed 8 bases and J shed 3 bases, with 10 bases lying between them. From germline, CDR1 is MNHEY and CDR2 SVGAGI. The CDR3 spells CASQGYYTEAFF. The DNA for the CDR3 is TGTGCCAGCCAGGGGTATTACACTGAAGCTTTCTTT.

The J gene is TRBJ1-4, the V gene TRBV9; weak D call: TRBD1 (6 bases). V was cut by 3 bases and J by 6 bases, with 24 bases left in between. CDR1 is SGDLS and CDR2 is YYNGEE in the germline V gene. CDR3 size: 18 residues. CDR3 bases: TGTGCCAGCAGCGCGTCCCCTCTCAGGACAGCGCTAGATGAAAAACTGTTTTTT. Translating gives CASSASPLRTALDEKLFF.

V gene TRBV11-3 combines with J gene TRBJ1-5; D ambiguous. The CDR3 loop spans 15 amino acids. The V gene lost 0 bases and the J gene lost 0 bases, with 6 bases spanning the gap. Germline CDR1 reads SGHNT; CDR2 reads YENEEA. CDR3 nucleotides: TGTGCCAGCAGCTTAGATGCGTATAGCAATCAGCCCCAGCATTTT. This encodes CASSLDAYSNQPQHF. The full variable domain, in which reference TRBV11-3 and TRBJ1-5 provide the parts outside the CDR3, is EAGVVQSPRYKIIEKKQPVAFWCNPISGHNTLYWYLQNLGQGPELLIRYENEEAVDDSQLPKDRFSAERLKGVDSTLKIQPAELGDSAVYLCASSLDAYSNQPQHFGDGTRLSIL.